A selection of T cell receptor beta chains follows, all from one sample in a study of blood T cell repertoires in COVID-19. The assay was immunoSEQ multiplex PCR, and TCRdb's table has in-frame clones only and misses some. Of nearly 35,000 clones in the sample, roughly 80% were seen once. Sequencing used peripheral blood. These TCRs come from a woman aged 55-70 years with acute or convalescent COVID-19. The CDR3 runs from the conserved cysteine through the conserved F or W. A D gene is named only where the DNA matches it firmly. Expanded clones are given a class, and other clones once, few, many or no size at all.

V gene: TRBV11-2
D gene: NA
J gene: TRBJ1-2
clone size: NA
CDR3 DNA: TGTGCCAGCAGCTTAATGGACAGCTATGGCTACACCTTC
CDR3 protein: CASSLMDSYGYTF

V gene: TRBV20-1
D gene: TRBD1
J gene: TRBJ1-6
clone size: NA
CDR3 DNA: TGCAGTGCTAGTAGGCCGCCCACGGGGGCAGGGGGGAATTCACCCCTCCACTTT
CDR3 protein: CSASRPPTGAGGNSPLHF

V gene: TRBV18
D gene: NA
J gene: TRBJ2-7
clone size: NA
CDR3 DNA: TGTGCCAGCTCACCACCGGGGTCTCAGGGGAGCTCCTACGAGCAGTACTTC
CDR3 protein: CASSPPGSQGSSYEQYF

V gene: TRBV27
D gene: NA
J gene: TRBJ1-1
clone size: NA
CDR3 DNA: TGTGCCAGCAGCCCCCGCCCGGGGAACACTGAAGCTTTCTTT
CDR3 protein: CASSPRPGNTEAFF

V gene: TRBV5-1
D gene: NA
J gene: TRBJ2-7
clone size: NA
CDR3 DNA: TGCGCCAGCAGCAACACAGGCTACGAGCAGTACTTC
CDR3 protein: CASSNTGYEQYF

V gene: TRBV6-5
D gene: NA
J gene: TRBJ2-7
clone size: medium-sized
CDR3 DNA: TGTGCCAGCAGTTATGGAGCAGGGTCAAACGAGCAGTACTTC
CDR3 protein: CASSYGAGSNEQYF

V gene: TRBV5-5
D gene: TRBD1
J gene: TRBJ1-5
clone size: NA
CDR3 DNA: TGTGCCAGCAGCTTAGACCCCACGACAGGGGGATGGCAGCCCCAGCATTTT
CDR3 protein: CASSLDPTTGGWQPQHF

V gene: TRBV11-3
D gene: NA
J gene: TRBJ1-2
clone size: NA
CDR3 DNA: TGTGCCAGCAGCTTAGAGGGGCGCGGACAGCCGGTTAACTATGGCTACACCTTC
CDR3 protein: CASSLEGRGQPVNYGYTF

V gene: TRBV7-3
D gene: NA
J gene: TRBJ2-6
clone size: NA
CDR3 DNA: TGTGCCAGCAGCTTTCAGTCTGGGGCCAACGTCCTGACTTTC
CDR3 protein: CASSFQSGANVLTF

V gene: TRBV28
D gene: NA
J gene: TRBJ1-1
clone size: NA
CDR3 DNA: TGTGCCAGCAGTTTACGGGGAGTAGCTTTCTTT
CDR3 protein: CASSLRGVAFF

V gene: TRBV18
D gene: TRBD2
J gene: TRBJ2-1
clone size: NA
CDR3 DNA: TGTGCCAGCTCACCTCTCACTAGCGGGGGCTCCTACAATGAGCAGTTCTTC
CDR3 protein: CASSPLTSGGSYNEQFF

V gene: TRBV19
D gene: NA
J gene: TRBJ1-3
clone size: NA
CDR3 DNA: TGTGCCAGTAGGGCCAGCTCTGGAAACACCATATATTTT
CDR3 protein: CASRASSGNTIYF